This is a list of T cell receptor beta chains from one sample in a study of blood T cells in healthy people across ages. TCRdb ran MiXCR on the 5' RACE reads and lists one entry per CDR3 protein. The data contain hundreds of thousands of distinct CDR3 sequences, roughly 50% of them singletons. The sample comprised blood. These receptors were obtained from a woman aged 55-69 years in good health. CDR3s include the opening cysteine and the closing phenylalanine or tryptophan. Fields, in order: clone size, V gene, J gene, D gene, CDR3 DNA, CDR3 protein. D genes are given only for firm matches. Expanded clones get a size class; other rows say once, few or many, or leave the size out.

clone_size: NA
v_call: TRBV18
j_call: TRBJ1-5
d_call: TRBD1
cdr3_nt: TGTGCCAGCTCACCCCCCGGGACAGGGGCCAATCAGCCCCAGCATTTT
cdr3_aa: CASSPPGTGANQPQHF

clone_size: few
v_call: TRBV7-8
j_call: TRBJ2-5
d_call: NA
cdr3_nt: TGTGCCAGCAGCTCGCTGGTTTTTGTGACCCAGTACTTC
cdr3_aa: CASSSLVFVTQYF

clone_size: once
v_call: TRBV7-8
j_call: TRBJ2-3
d_call: NA
cdr3_nt: TGTGCCAGCAGTTCCCAGGGGATGATCACAGATTCGCAGTATTTT
cdr3_aa: CASSSQGMITDSQYF

clone_size: NA
v_call: TRBV9
j_call: TRBJ2-1
d_call: TRBD2
cdr3_nt: TGTGCCAGCAGCCCCGGTAGCGGGAGTGTGAACAATGAGCAGTTCTTC
cdr3_aa: CASSPGSGSVNNEQFF

clone_size: once
v_call: TRBV7-9
j_call: TRBJ1-4
d_call: TRBD1
cdr3_nt: TGTGCCAGCAGCCCTAGCAGGGACAGGGGCCGACTTAATGAAAAACTGTTTTTT
cdr3_aa: CASSPSRDRGRLNEKLFF

clone_size: NA
v_call: TRBV20-1
j_call: TRBJ1-4
d_call: NA
cdr3_nt: TGCAGTGCTAGGCAGACAACTAATGAAGAACTGTTTTTT
cdr3_aa: CSARQTTNEELFF

clone_size: NA
v_call: TRBV7-2
j_call: TRBJ2-5
d_call: TRBD2
cdr3_nt: TGTGCCAGCAGCCGAACGGGAGGGCCTAGGGAGACCCAGTACTTC
cdr3_aa: CASSRTGGPRETQYF

clone_size: few
v_call: TRBV27
j_call: TRBJ2-7
d_call: NA
cdr3_nt: TGTGCCAGCAGTCTCTTTGGAAAGCCGGTGTCCTACTACGAGCAGTACTTC
cdr3_aa: CASSLFGKPVSYYEQYF

clone_size: NA
v_call: TRBV5-1
j_call: TRBJ2-3
d_call: TRBD2
cdr3_nt: TGCGCCAGTTACTCCGGGACTAGCGGGTCGACAGATACGCAGTATTTT
cdr3_aa: CASYSGTSGSTDTQYF

clone_size: few
v_call: TRBV6-2/TRBV6-3
j_call: TRBJ2-5
d_call: NA
cdr3_nt: TGTGCCAGCAGTTCCGACACGGCGCAAGAGACCCAGTACTTC
cdr3_aa: CASSSDTAQETQYF

clone_size: NA
v_call: TRBV21-1
j_call: TRBJ2-4
d_call: NA
cdr3_nt: TGTGCCAGCAGCAAAGACAAGGGAAACATTCAGTACTTC
cdr3_aa: CASSKDKGNIQYF

clone_size: NA
v_call: TRBV6-5
j_call: TRBJ2-7
d_call: TRBD2
cdr3_nt: TGTGCCAGCAGTTACTCGAAGACTAGCGGGGATACCAATGAGCAGTACTTC
cdr3_aa: CASSYSKTSGDTNEQYF

clone_size: NA
v_call: TRBV9
j_call: TRBJ2-1
d_call: NA
cdr3_nt: TGTGCCAGCAGCGTCAGTGGGAGTGAGCAGTTCTTC
cdr3_aa: CASSVSGSEQFF

clone_size: few
v_call: TRBV10-3
j_call: TRBJ2-3
d_call: TRBD2
cdr3_nt: TGTGCCATCAAAAGGACTAGCGGGAGTAGCACAGATACGCAGTATTTT
cdr3_aa: CAIKRTSGSSTDTQYF

clone_size: many
v_call: TRBV12-3/TRBV12-4
j_call: TRBJ2-5
d_call: NA
cdr3_nt: TGTGCCAGCAGTCCCCGGATCCAGGGGAAGACCCAGTACTTC
cdr3_aa: CASSPRIQGKTQYF

clone_size: NA
v_call: TRBV6-2/TRBV6-3
j_call: TRBJ2-5
d_call: NA
cdr3_nt: TGTGCCAGCACCGGAAGACTAGGTGGAGAGACCCAGTACTTC
cdr3_aa: CASTGRLGGETQYF

clone_size: NA
v_call: TRBV28
j_call: TRBJ2-5
d_call: TRBD1
cdr3_nt: TGTGCCAGCACCCTCGACAGGGATCAAGAGACCCAGTACTTC
cdr3_aa: CASTLDRDQETQYF

clone_size: few
v_call: TRBV10-3
j_call: TRBJ2-1
d_call: NA
cdr3_nt: TGTGCCATCAGAAGCGGGCTAGCTTCCTACAATGAGCAGTTCTTC
cdr3_aa: CAIRSGLASYNEQFF

clone_size: NA
v_call: TRBV20-1
j_call: TRBJ1-1
d_call: TRBD1
cdr3_nt: TGCAGTGCTAGTGACCTTAAGACAGGGCGCGACTACTTCATGAACACTGAAGCTTTCTTT
cdr3_aa: CSASDLKTGRDYFMNTEAFF

clone_size: NA
v_call: TRBV5-1
j_call: TRBJ2-7
d_call: TRBD2
cdr3_nt: TGTGCCAGCAGCTTGAAACTAGCGGGAGAGGGCGAGCAGTACTTC
cdr3_aa: CASSLKLAGEGEQYF

clone_size: NA
v_call: TRBV20-1
j_call: TRBJ2-1
d_call: NA
cdr3_nt: TGCAGTGCTAGTAGGTTCGAGGGAGCCCGTGATTACAATGAGCAGTTCTTC
cdr3_aa: CSASRFEGARDYNEQFF

clone_size: few
v_call: TRBV27
j_call: TRBJ2-7
d_call: TRBD2
cdr3_nt: TGTGCCAGCAGTCCTACCTCCCGACTAGCGGGAGGGCTCTACGAGCAGTACTTC
cdr3_aa: CASSPTSRLAGGLYEQYF

clone_size: NA
v_call: TRBV20-1
j_call: TRBJ1-2
d_call: TRBD1
cdr3_nt: TGCAGTGCTGACCGGACAGGGACCTATGGCTACACCTTC
cdr3_aa: CSADRTGTYGYTF

clone_size: NA
v_call: TRBV5-1
j_call: TRBJ1-1
d_call: TRBD1
cdr3_nt: TGCGCCAGCAGCTGGGGGGACAGAGATTACACTGAAGCTTTCTTT
cdr3_aa: CASSWGDRDYTEAFF

clone_size: few
v_call: TRBV4-2
j_call: TRBJ1-2
d_call: NA
cdr3_nt: TGTGCCAGCAGCCCCCAAAGGGGCTCCTATGGCTACACCTTC
cdr3_aa: CASSPQRGSYGYTF

clone_size: few
v_call: TRBV7-2
j_call: TRBJ2-7
d_call: NA
cdr3_nt: TGTGCCAGCAGCTTTGGCAGGAACTACGAGCAGTACTTC
cdr3_aa: CASSFGRNYEQYF

clone_size: once
v_call: TRBV20-1
j_call: TRBJ2-7
d_call: TRBD2
cdr3_nt: TGCAGTGCTCCCCATCCGGGACTAGCGGGAGTCCCCTACGAGCAGTACTTC
cdr3_aa: CSAPHPGLAGVPYEQYF

clone_size: once
v_call: TRBV20-1
j_call: TRBJ2-1
d_call: TRBD1
cdr3_nt: TGCAGTGCTAGAGGAGATCCCACAGGAAAAGTTGACAGGGGTGAGCAGTTCTTC
cdr3_aa: CSARGDPTGKVDRGEQFF

clone_size: few
v_call: TRBV13
j_call: TRBJ1-2
d_call: NA
cdr3_nt: TGTGCCAGCAGTAGGGCAGTGGATGGCTACACCTTC
cdr3_aa: CASSRAVDGYTF

clone_size: once
v_call: TRBV5-1
j_call: TRBJ2-7
d_call: NA
cdr3_nt: TGCGCCAGCAGATACGGGATTGACAATGAGCAGTACTTC
cdr3_aa: CASRYGIDNEQYF

clone_size: NA
v_call: TRBV21-1
j_call: TRBJ2-3
d_call: NA
cdr3_nt: TGTGCCAGCAGCAAAGTCGAGCTAGGTAACGGGGATACGCAGTATTTT
cdr3_aa: CASSKVELGNGDTQYF

clone_size: NA
v_call: TRBV30
j_call: TRBJ2-7
d_call: NA
cdr3_nt: TGTGCCTGGAGTAAGGTTTACAATGAGCAGTACTTC
cdr3_aa: CAWSKVYNEQYF

clone_size: NA
v_call: TRBV24-1
j_call: TRBJ2-5
d_call: TRBD1
cdr3_nt: TGTGCCACCAGTGATTTCTACAGGGGGGAGACCCAGTACTTC
cdr3_aa: CATSDFYRGETQYF

clone_size: NA
v_call: TRBV7-3
j_call: TRBJ2-3
d_call: TRBD2
cdr3_nt: TGTGCCAGCAGCTTAACCGAGCGGGAGACTTCCATCGTGAGCACAGATACGCAGTATTTT
cdr3_aa: CASSLTERETSIVSTDTQYF

clone_size: NA
v_call: TRBV6-6
j_call: TRBJ2-7
d_call: NA
cdr3_nt: TGTGCCTGCAGTTACCTCCGTGAGCAGCAGTACTTC
cdr3_aa: CACSYLREQQYF

clone_size: NA
v_call: TRBV9
j_call: TRBJ2-1
d_call: TRBD1
cdr3_nt: TGTGCCAGCAGCCCCTCGGACAGGGTAGGGGCCAATGAGCAGTTCTTC
cdr3_aa: CASSPSDRVGANEQFF

clone_size: NA
v_call: TRBV7-2
j_call: TRBJ1-5
d_call: NA
cdr3_nt: TGTGCCAGCAGCTTAGCGGTACAGGGCGGCCAGCCCCAGCATTTT
cdr3_aa: CASSLAVQGGQPQHF

clone_size: NA
v_call: TRBV4-2
j_call: TRBJ2-7
d_call: TRBD1
cdr3_nt: TGTGCCAGCAGCCAAGAAGGGACAGGGAAGCTAAACTCCTACGAGCAGTACTTC
cdr3_aa: CASSQEGTGKLNSYEQYF

clone_size: NA
v_call: TRBV5-1
j_call: TRBJ2-7
d_call: NA
cdr3_nt: TGCGCCAGCAGCCCGGACAGTCGAGAGCAGTACTTC
cdr3_aa: CASSPDSREQYF

clone_size: NA
v_call: TRBV5-6
j_call: TRBJ1-2
d_call: NA
cdr3_nt: TGTGCCAGCAGGACAGGACGAACTAACTATGGCTACACCTTC
cdr3_aa: CASRTGRTNYGYTF

clone_size: NA
v_call: TRBV20-1
j_call: TRBJ2-5
d_call: TRBD2
cdr3_nt: TGCAGTGCTAAAAATAGCGGGAGCATGGAGACCCAGTACTTC
cdr3_aa: CSAKNSGSMETQYF

clone_size: few
v_call: TRBV3-1
j_call: TRBJ2-7
d_call: TRBD1
cdr3_nt: TGTGCCAGCAGCCACCACGGACAGGGGCCCGAGCAGTACTTC
cdr3_aa: CASSHHGQGPEQYF

clone_size: once
v_call: TRBV7-2
j_call: TRBJ2-1
d_call: TRBD2
cdr3_nt: TGTGCCAGCGGCTTACAGCAGCTGAGACTAGCGGGGGAGGACAATGAGCAGTTCTTC
cdr3_aa: CASGLQQLRLAGEDNEQFF

clone_size: NA
v_call: TRBV5-1
j_call: TRBJ2-1
d_call: NA
cdr3_nt: TGCGCCAGCAGCTTTGTTAGCTCCTACAATGAGCAGTTCTTC
cdr3_aa: CASSFVSSYNEQFF

clone_size: NA
v_call: TRBV29-1
j_call: TRBJ2-3
d_call: TRBD2
cdr3_nt: TGCAGCGTTGAGAGGATAGCGGGAGCGAGCACAGATACGCAGTATTTT
cdr3_aa: CSVERIAGASTDTQYF

clone_size: few
v_call: TRBV20-1
j_call: TRBJ2-4
d_call: TRBD1
cdr3_nt: TGCAGTGCTCCAGACAGGGGGATCGCCAAAAACATTCAGTACTTC
cdr3_aa: CSAPDRGIAKNIQYF

clone_size: NA
v_call: TRBV6-2/TRBV6-3
j_call: TRBJ1-1
d_call: NA
cdr3_nt: TGTGCCAGCAGGATGGGGAAGGAGGCTTTCTTT
cdr3_aa: CASRMGKEAFF

clone_size: NA
v_call: TRBV28
j_call: TRBJ2-7
d_call: NA
cdr3_nt: TGTGCCAGCAGTCCCACGGGGATACCCCCCTACGAGCAGTACTTC
cdr3_aa: CASSPTGIPPYEQYF

clone_size: NA
v_call: TRBV4-3
j_call: TRBJ2-7
d_call: TRBD1
cdr3_nt: TGCGCCAGCAGCCAAGAAAGGCCCCCAGACAGGGGCCAGCAGTACTTC
cdr3_aa: CASSQERPPDRGQQYF

clone_size: NA
v_call: TRBV5-1
j_call: TRBJ2-1
d_call: TRBD1
cdr3_nt: TGCGCCAGCAGCTTGCGGTCCGGGACAGGGCGCAACAATGAGCAGTTCTTC
cdr3_aa: CASSLRSGTGRNNEQFF

clone_size: few
v_call: TRBV6-2/TRBV6-3
j_call: TRBJ2-3
d_call: NA
cdr3_nt: TGTGCCAGCAGTTACGGGGTCACCACAGATACGCAGTATTTT
cdr3_aa: CASSYGVTTDTQYF

clone_size: NA
v_call: TRBV20-1
j_call: TRBJ2-4
d_call: TRBD1
cdr3_nt: TGCAGTGCTAGTGGACAGGGGGCACAGATTGCCAAAAACATTCAGTACTTC
cdr3_aa: CSASGQGAQIAKNIQYF

clone_size: NA
v_call: TRBV7-2
j_call: TRBJ2-1
d_call: NA
cdr3_nt: TGTGCCAGCAGCTTAGTTTGGGCCAGAAACAATGAGCAGTTCTTC
cdr3_aa: CASSLVWARNNEQFF

clone_size: once
v_call: TRBV5-1
j_call: TRBJ2-7
d_call: NA
cdr3_nt: TGCGCCAGCAGCTTGGTCCGGCGGGGATACAATGAGCAGTACTTC
cdr3_aa: CASSLVRRGYNEQYF

clone_size: NA
v_call: TRBV10-3
j_call: TRBJ1-5
d_call: NA
cdr3_nt: TGTGCCATCAGTGAGTTCGAGTCAGTGAGCCAGCCCCAGCATTTT
cdr3_aa: CAISEFESVSQPQHF

clone_size: NA
v_call: TRBV6-5
j_call: TRBJ2-7
d_call: NA
cdr3_nt: TGTGCCAGCAGTGGAACAGGTTTCCTCTCCTACGAGCAGTACTTC
cdr3_aa: CASSGTGFLSYEQYF

clone_size: few
v_call: TRBV6-1
j_call: TRBJ2-7
d_call: TRBD2
cdr3_nt: TGTGCCAGCAGTGAATGGACTAGCTCCTACGAGCAGTACTTC
cdr3_aa: CASSEWTSSYEQYF

clone_size: NA
v_call: TRBV20-1
j_call: TRBJ2-2
d_call: NA
cdr3_nt: TGCAGTGCTAGATCGCAGAACACCGGGGAGCTGTTTTTT
cdr3_aa: CSARSQNTGELFF

clone_size: NA
v_call: TRBV18
j_call: TRBJ2-1
d_call: NA
cdr3_nt: TGTGCCGGCTCACTTGGACTCAGTGAGCAGTTCTTC
cdr3_aa: CAGSLGLSEQFF